One sample yielded the 5 T cell receptor beta chains listed below, sequenced in a study of cytomegalovirus exposure and HLA in healthy donors. The PCR made use of 60 Vbeta and 13 Jbeta primers. The protocol was immunoSEQ multiplex PCR, while the TCRdb copy is restricted to in-frame clones and leaves out a portion. The sample features 20,000 or so clones, with 22% in its top ten. The source material was PBMCs. These receptors originate from a man between 60 and 75 years old in good health and CMV-seropositive.

The CDR3 protein is CASSLVQGASGELFF. In DNA, the CDR3 is TGTGCCAGCAGCTTAGTCCAGGGGGCGAGCGGGGAGCTGTTTTTT. The chain combines TRBV11-1 with TRBJ2-2, with TRBD1 identical over 8 bases. The CDR3 consists of 15 residues. The junction had 5 bases not matched to a gene; V was cut back by 1 base and J by 7 bases. From germline, CDR1 is SGHAT and CDR2 FQDESV (reference sequence). Combining the CDR3 with reference TRBV11-1 and TRBJ2-2 gives the whole variable domain EAEVAQSPRYKITEKSQAVAFWCDPISGHATLYWYRQILGQGPELLVQFQDESVVDDSQLPKDRFSAERLKGVDSTLKIQPAELGDSAMYLCASSLVQGASGELFFGEGSRLTVL.

This chain links TRBV10-3 with TRBJ1-1; possible D gene TRBD1, 5 bases. The V gene's germline CDR1 is ENHRY and CDR2 SYGVKD. The V end lost 3 bases, the J end lost 0 bases, and 8 bases lay between the germline ends. The CDR3 sequence is 14 residues long. DNA of the CDR3: TGTGCCATCAGTGAACGGGGGATGAACACTGAAGCTTTCTTT. It translates to CAISERGMNTEAFF.

The chain couples TRBV18 to TRBJ2-5; D perhaps matches TRBD1 (5 bases). This CDR3 has 15 amino acids. V lost 2 bases, J lost 5 bases, and 15 bases lay in between. Looked up from germline, CDR1 is KGHSH and CDR2 is LQKENI. The CDR3, as DNA: TGTGCCAGCTCACCAATGAAAGGGGCAGGGGAGACCCAGTACTTC. This encodes CASSPMKGAGETQYF.

This chain uses TRBV7-9 with TRBJ1-6; 7 nucleotides align to TRBD1. The CDR3 loop spans 15 amino acids. Germline-derived CDR1 and CDR2 are SEHNR and FQNEAQ (reference sequence). The V and J ends lost 5 bases and 7 bases, in that order; junction bases with no gene match: 8. The CDR3 protein is CASSPWDRGNSPLHF. In nucleotides, the CDR3 is TGTGCCAGCAGCCCATGGGACAGAGGGAATTCACCCCTCCACTTT.

This chain connects TRBV7-2 to TRBJ2-7, with 7 positions matching TRBD2. Germline CDR1 is SGHTA and CDR2 is FQGNSA. This CDR3 has 14 amino acids. Trimming removed 1 base from V and 3 bases from J; junction bases left unmatched: 3. CDR3 region: CASSLDLAVYEQYF. CDR3 sequence (DNA): TGTGCCAGCAGCTTAGACCTAGCGGTCTACGAGCAGTACTTC.